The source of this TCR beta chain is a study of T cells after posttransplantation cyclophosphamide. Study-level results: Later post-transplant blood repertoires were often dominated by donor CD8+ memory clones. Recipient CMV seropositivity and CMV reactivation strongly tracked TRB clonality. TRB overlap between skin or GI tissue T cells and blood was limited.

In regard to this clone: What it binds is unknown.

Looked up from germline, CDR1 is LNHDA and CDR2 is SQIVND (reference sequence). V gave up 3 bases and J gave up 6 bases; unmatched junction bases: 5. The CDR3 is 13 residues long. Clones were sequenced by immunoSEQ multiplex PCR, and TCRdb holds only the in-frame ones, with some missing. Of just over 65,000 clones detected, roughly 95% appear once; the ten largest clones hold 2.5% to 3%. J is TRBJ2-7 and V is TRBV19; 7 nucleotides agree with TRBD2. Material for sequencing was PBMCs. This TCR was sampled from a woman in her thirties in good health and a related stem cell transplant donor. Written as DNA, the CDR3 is TGTGCCAGTAGTATGGGGGGGATTGGCGAGCAGTACTTC. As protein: CASSMGGIGEQYF. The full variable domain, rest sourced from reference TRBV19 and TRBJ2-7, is DGGITQSPKYLFRKEGQNVTLSCEQNLNHDAMYWYRQDPGQGLRLIYYSQIVNDFQKGDIAEGYSVSREKKESFPLTVTSAQKNPTAFYLCASSMGGIGEQYFGPGTRLTVT.